This TCR beta chain was retrieved from a study of CD8+CD57+ T cells in acquired aplastic anemia. Looking at the study overall: DNA recovered from sorted CD4+ and CD8+ cells had a mean of 3.2 ug. Study-wide results and caveats: Patients had roughly 30 CD8+ CDR3 sequences in common with controls (the shared set).

Using genomic DNA as the template, TCR beta VDJ and CDR3 profiling was carried out. TCRdb independently ran MiXCR on the reads; one entry per CDR3 protein. The sample shows 260,000 or so distinct CDR3 sequences, around half of them seen only once. The V gene end was trimmed by 1 base and the J gene end by 2 bases; junction bases not matched to a gene: 1. From germline, CDR1 is SGHTA and CDR2 FQGNSA. The CDR3 has 14 residues. About this clonotype itself: Its antigen is unidentified.

Sequencing involved patients with CD8+CD57+ cell expansion previously shown by flow cytometry. Severe acquired aplastic anemia was present in all patients. Therapy had not been given to patients before blood sampling. The J gene is TRBJ2-7, the V gene TRBV7-2; 8 bases line up with TRBD2. What was sequenced was sorted CD4+, CD8+, or CD8+CD57+ T cells (not recorded which) from PBMCs. This sequence originates from a human donor with aplastic anemia. The CDR3 DNA reads as TGTGCCAGCAGCTTAGGACTAGCGACCTACGAGCAGTACTTC. Amino acid sequence: CASSLGLATYEQYF.